This TCR beta chain was captured by sequencing in a study of blood T cell repertoires in COVID-19. This clone was seen only once. CDR3 length: 14 amino acids. From germline, CDR1 is ENHRY and CDR2 SYGVKD. V lost 7 bases and J lost 0; bases outside the gene matches: 5. Study processing details: Estimation of nucleated cell counts was performed using reference gene primer amplification. Assay: immunoSEQ multiplex PCR; the TCRdb copy retains only in-frame clones and omits some. V, J and clone size are those of that table, while D and trimming were read from the DNA. The profile shows a few hundred thousand clones, roughly 90% of them singletons.

This TCR derives from a woman between 50 and 59 years old in a cohort exposed to, infected with or recovered from COVID-19 (not recorded which). The chain has TRBV10-3 and TRBJ1-1; TRBD1 agrees at 7 bases. Sequencing was performed on PBMCs or T cells enriched from blood (not recorded which). The CDR3 DNA is TGTGCCATCACGAGGACAGGCATGAACACTGAAGCTTTCTTT. This gives the protein CAITRTGMNTEAFF.